This T cell receptor (beta chain) derives from a study of blood T cell repertoires in COVID-19. Study summary: Samples came from the United States, Italy and Spain, spanning acute and convalescent COVID-19.

The authors' processing: Reference gene primer amplification yielded estimated nucleated cell counts. The data were produced by immunoSEQ multiplex PCR, yet TCRdb's version contains in-frame clones alone and is incomplete. The DNA was the basis for D and trimming; V, J and clone size are from that table. In the table there are approximately 250,000 clones, 70% to 85% of which are singletons. Clinical history as reported by participants underpinned cohort assignment. Two negative PCRs, clearance, or symptom resolution had been documented for recovered Cohort 3 donors. CDR1 SGHRS and CDR2 YFSETQ come from the germline V gene. CDR3 size: 14 residues. With 3 bases clipped from V and 5 bases from J, the junction kept 8 bases outside the gene matches.

Sequenced: PBMCs or T cells enriched from blood (not recorded which). This chain connects TRBV5-1 to TRBJ2-7; 7 nucleotides match TRBD1. The receptor was derived from a man aged 35-49 years who had recovered from COVID-19. CDR3 sequence reads: CASSSTTGSNEQYF. CDR3 DNA: TGCGCCAGCAGCTCAACGACAGGGTCGAACGAGCAGTACTTC.